These 30 T cell receptor beta chains were sequenced from one sample in a study of regulatory T cells in long-lasting Graves disease (TCRdb year 2021). The receptor library was made with multiplex PCR. TCRdb names Illumina HiSeq 4000 as the instrument used. To build TCR beta libraries, CDR3 regions were amplified by Arm-PCR using iRepertoire HTBI primers. The public reads were quality trimmed at Q25 with fastp and then assembled into clones with MiXCR by TCRdb, keeping productive beta chains. CDR3 protein sequences are deduplicated, and each keeps its most common genes and DNA. In this sample the table shows a few hundred thousand distinct CDR3 sequences, about a quarter of which occur a single time. The top ten clonotypes cover about 26% of the sample. This specimen's time point label, interpreted: persistent/refractory GD, antithyroid drugs over 5 years with positive TRAb. For both TCR sequencing and RNA sequencing, RNA was extracted from PBMCs in TRIzol.

The sequences come from peripheral blood mononuclear cells (PBMCs), collected when the disease was refractory, from a patient treated with antithyroid drugs. These TCRs come from a female donor with Graves disease.

This clonotype was seen more than once but under ten times. The chain uses TRBV3-1 and TRBJ2-2; TRBD1 matches 7 bases. The CDR3 length is 15 residues. CDR1 is LGHDT and CDR2 is YNNKEL in the germline V gene (reference sequence). Trimming took 2 bases from V and 7 from J; bases not matched to a gene: 7. CDR3 sequence (DNA): TGTGCCAGCAGCCAAACCCGACAGGGAGACGGGGAGCTGTTTTTT. It translates to CASSQTRQGDGELFF. The variable domain in full, completed from reference TRBV3-1 and TRBJ2-2, reads DTAVSQTPKYLVTQMGNDKSIKCEQNLGHDTMYWYKQDSKKFLKIMFSYNNKELIINETVPNRFSPKSPDKAHLNLHINSLELGDSAVYFCASSQTRQGDGELFFGEGSRLTVL.

The chain uses TRBV12-3 or TRBV12-4 and TRBJ2-5, with a tentative D call TRBD1 (6 bases). Trimming cost V 7 bases and J 4 bases, with 13 bases left between them. The CDR3 consists of 13 residues. The DNA for the CDR3 is TGTGCCAGCACCATGGACAGCGGAGAGACCCAGTACTTC. Translated: CASTMDSGETQYF.

The V and J genes are TRBV20-1 and TRBJ1-5; no reliable D call. Between the trimmed V and J ends, which lost 4 bases and 3 bases, there was a span of 10 bases. The germline V gene encodes CDR1 DFQATT and CDR2 SNEGSKA (reference sequence). This CDR3 is built from 13 residues. The CDR3 sequence: CSATEWPNQPQHF. DNA for the CDR3: TGCAGTGCTACCGAGTGGCCCAATCAGCCCCAGCATTTT.

V and J are TRBV2 and TRBJ1-5, with a weak D call TRBD1 (5 bases). This CDR3 has 16 residues. V was clipped by 6 bases and J by 2 bases, with 17 bases between them. Germline V gene sequence: CDR1 SNHLY, CDR2 FYNNEI. CDR3 residues: CASSLGAGYGNQPQHF. CDR3 nucleotide sequence: TGTGCCAGCAGCCTCGGGGCTGGATATGGCAATCAGCCCCAGCATTTT.

The chain uses TRBV6-4 and TRBJ2-5, with 8 bases lining up with TRBD1. Germline-derived CDR1 and CDR2 are MRHNA and SNTAGT. CDR3 length: 15 amino acids. Trimming at V came to 6 bases and at J to 3 bases, leaving 9 bases not matched to a gene. CDR3 sequence: CASRITQGGKETQYF. The CDR3 DNA is TGTGCCAGCAGGATCACACAGGGGGGAAAAGAGACCCAGTACTTC.

The sample holds many counts of this clonotype. J is TRBJ2-2 and V is TRBV7-2; 11 nucleotides line up with TRBD2. CDR1 and CDR2 from the germline V gene are SGHTA and FQGNSA. The V segment lost 7 bases and the J segment 6 bases; nucleotides outside the gene matches: 13. The CDR3 totals 17 residues. CDR3 region: CASTTSGIFLDAGELFF. CDR3 bases: TGTGCCAGCACGACTAGCGGGATCTTCCTTGACGCCGGGGAGCTGTTTTTT. Full variable domain (rest looked up from reference TRBV7-2 and TRBJ2-2): GAGVSQSPSNKVTEKGKDVELRCDPISGHTALYWYRQSLGQGLEFLIYFQGNSAPDKSGLPSDRFSAERTGGSVSTLTIQRTQQEDSAVYLCASTTSGIFLDAGELFFGEGSRLTVL.

The sample holds many counts of this clonotype. The chain recombines TRBV30 with TRBJ2-7; 12 bases are shared with TRBD2. The CDR3 sequence is 15 residues long. Germline lookup yields CDR1 GTSNPN and CDR2 SVGIG (reference sequence). V gave up 3 bases and J gave up 0 bases; unmatched junction bases: 3. The CDR3, as DNA: TGTGCCTGGAGGGAGACTAGCGGGAGCTCCTACGAGCAGTACTTC. Protein product: CAWRETSGSSYEQYF.

This clonotype was seen more than once but under ten times. The chain has TRBV6-1 and TRBJ2-7, with unresolved D. This CDR3 spans 13 amino acids. Trimming left V 6 bases short and J 6 bases short, with 15 bases between. In germline, CDR1 is MNHNS, CDR2 SASEGT. The CDR3 DNA follows: TGTGCCAGCAGACCCACATACAAGGGCGAGCAGTACTTC. Protein: CASRPTYKGEQYF.

This clonotype occurred many times. V is TRBV6-5 and J is TRBJ2-2; D gene ambiguous. The germline gives CDR1 MNHEY, CDR2 SVGAGI. Trimming shortened V by 4 bases and J by 4 bases, and 10 bases separated the two germline ends. This CDR3 region has 14 residues. The CDR3 loop is CASSFYPGTGELFF. The CDR3 DNA reads as TGTGCCAGCAGTTTTTACCCGGGCACCGGGGAGCTGTTTTTT.

This clonotype was seen repeatedly, ten times or more. The chain employs TRBV28 and TRBJ2-7, with 11 bases aligning to TRBD2. Germline assignment: CDR1 MDHEN and CDR2 SYDVKM. With V trimmed by 6 bases and J by 5 bases, 6 bases remained unmatched. This CDR3 contains 14 residues. Here the CDR3 reads CASRLAGALDEQYF. CDR3 DNA: TGTGCCAGCAGACTAGCGGGAGCTCTCGACGAGCAGTACTTC.

In its sample, this clonotype was seen a few times. CDR3 sequence (DNA): TGTGCCAGTCGAGAGAGGGGGCGAGGCACTGAAGCTTTCTTT. As protein: CASRERGRGTEAFF. The chain couples TRBV19 to TRBJ1-1, with 7 bases that match TRBD1. The germline V gene encodes CDR1 LNHDA and CDR2 SQIVND (reference sequence). V lost 8 bases to trimming and J lost 4 bases; unmatched junction nucleotides: 10. This CDR3 is built from 14 residues.

This rearrangement joins TRBV2 to TRBJ2-3, with 8 bases lining up with TRBD1. The germline V gene encodes CDR1 SNHLY and CDR2 FYNNEI. V shed 2 bases and J 3 bases; nucleotides not matched to a gene: 7. This CDR3 is 16 amino acids long. The CDR3 here is CASSEWQGASTDTQYF. DNA of the CDR3: TGTGCCAGCAGTGAATGGCAGGGGGCATCTACAGATACGCAGTATTTT. Complete variable domain (other parts from reference TRBV2 and TRBJ2-3): EPEVTQTPSHQVTQMGQEVILRCVPISNHLYFYWYRQILGQKVEFLVSFYNNEISEKSEIFDDQFSVERPDGSNFTLKIRSTKLEDSAMYFCASSEWQGASTDTQYFGPGTRLTVL.

This clonotype was found many times. This chain connects TRBV5-1 to TRBJ1-5; TRBD1 agrees at 9 bases. V shed 2 bases, J shed 2 bases, and the junction held 2 bases outside the gene matches. Germline V gene sequence: CDR1 SGHRS, CDR2 YFSETQ. This CDR3 spans 15 amino acids. For the CDR3, the DNA is TGCGCCAGCAGCTTAACAGGGGGCCGCAATCAGCCCCAGCATTTT. Residues: CASSLTGGRNQPQHF.

This clonotype was observed once. The chain is built from TRBV20-1 and TRBJ1-4; 8 nucleotides agree with TRBD1. CDR1 and CDR2 (germline): DFQATT, SNEGSKA (reference sequence). V was pared by 5 bases and J by 8 bases, with 13 bases of the junction left unmatched. The length of the CDR3 is 15 residues. Here the CDR3 DNA reads TGCAGTGCTGAGAACCGAGACAGGGGATCCGAAAAACTGTTTTTT. Protein: CSAENRDRGSEKLFF.

This clonotype was seen many times. CDR3 nucleotides: TGTGCCAGCAGTAGAGAGGTCGGTCCAGGGGGTAACTACGAGCAGTACTTC. Translated: CASSREVGPGGNYEQYF. The chain carries TRBV6-1 and TRBJ2-7; 7 bases are shared with TRBD1. CDR3 size: 17 residues. Looked up from germline, CDR1 is MNHNS and CDR2 is SASEGT. Trimming at V came to 5 bases and at J to 3 bases, leaving 16 bases not matched to a gene.

This clonotype came up many times. The chain joins TRBV7-6 to TRBJ2-2; 8 nucleotides line up with TRBD1. The germline V gene encodes CDR1 SGHVS and CDR2 FNYEAQ. With 4 bases clipped from V and 1 base from J, the junction kept 8 bases outside the gene matches. The CDR3 spans 17 residues. The DNA of the CDR3 is TGTGCCAGCAGCTCTTCATCCGGGACAGGGAACACCGGGGAGCTGTTTTTT. Translated: CASSSSSGTGNTGELFF.

This clonotype was recorded a few times. CDR3 loop: CASSTSGLSGELFF. The DNA for the CDR3 is TGTGCCAGCAGTACTAGCGGGTTGTCTGGGGAGCTGTTTTTT. The V gene is TRBV2, the J gene TRBJ2-2; 9 bases are shared with TRBD2. Germline-derived CDR1 and CDR2 are SNHLY and FYNNEI. J gave up 8 bases and V 5 bases, and 6 bases lay outside the gene matches. The CDR3 length is 14 residues.

In this sample, this clonotype turned up many times. The rearrangement links TRBV5-1 to TRBJ1-2, with TRBD1 identical over 11 bases. V was pared by 0 bases and J by 8 bases, with 6 bases of the junction left unmatched. Germline CDR1 and CDR2: SGHRS and YFSETQ. The CDR3 has 15 residues. CDR3 loop: CASSLEGQGAGGYTF. In nucleotides, the CDR3 is TGCGCCAGCAGCTTGGAAGGACAGGGGGCAGGAGGCTACACCTTC.

This clonotype occurred many times. The chain combines TRBV12-3 or TRBV12-4 with TRBJ1-2, with TRBD1 identical over 8 bases. V dropped 1 base and J dropped 8; count of bases not matched to a gene: 6. The CDR3 sequence is 14 residues long. The CDR3 loop reads CASSLGDRGGGYTF. The CDR3, as DNA: TGTGCCAGCAGTTTAGGAGACAGGGGTGGCGGCTACACCTTC.

This sequence joins TRBV5-1 and TRBJ2-7; D is uncertain. Germline-derived CDR1 and CDR2 are SGHRS and YFSETQ. This CDR3 is built from 17 residues. V lost 2 bases, J lost 3 bases, and 21 bases lay in between. CDR3 nucleotide sequence: TGCGCCAGCAGCTTTAGGTCTGAGCTTTGGGGAAACTACGAGCAGTACTTC. This encodes CASSFRSELWGNYEQYF.

To note about this clonotype: Just one base apart from a much larger clone, this may be a read error. The chain links TRBV20-1 to TRBJ2-5; TRBD2 is a possible D gene (7 bases). Germline lookup yields CDR1 DFQATT and CDR2 SNEGSKA (reference sequence). The V end was cut by 0 bases, the J end by 5 bases, with 19 bases between. The CDR3 is made up of 16 amino acids. CDR3 nucleotides: TGCAGTGCTAGAGATCTTACCAGGGGAGGGATCGAGACCCAGTACTTC. Protein product: CSARDLTRGGIETQYF.

This clonotype was observed many times. V gene TRBV18 combines with J gene TRBJ1-2, with 8 bases that match TRBD1. The CDR3 runs to 14 residues. V lost 2 bases, J lost 4 bases, and 3 bases stayed unmatched. Germline-derived CDR1 and CDR2 are KGHSH and LQKENI. This CDR3 is CASSPGDRLYGYTF. The CDR3 nucleotides read TGTGCCAGCTCACCAGGGGACAGGCTCTATGGCTACACCTTC.

This clonotype was counted many times. V and J are TRBV3-1 and TRBJ1-4; the D gene is possibly TRBD1 (6 bases). The V end lost 6 bases, the J end lost 7 bases, and 15 bases lay between the germline ends. CDR3 length: 14 amino acids. Germline V gene sequence: CDR1 LGHDT, CDR2 YNNKEL (reference sequence). CDR3 sequence: CASSQLQGGEKLFF. CDR3 DNA: TGTGCCAGCAGTCAACTACAGGGTGGTGAAAAACTGTTTTTT.

The V gene is TRBV9, the J gene TRBJ2-2; D remains ambiguous. The CDR3 is made up of 13 amino acids. CDR1 is SGDLS and CDR2 is YYNGEE in the germline V gene. V was clipped by 0 bases and J by 6 bases, with 6 bases between them. CDR3 nucleotide sequence: TGTGCCAGCAGCGTAGTTTTCTCCGGGGAGCTGTTTTTT. Its protein is CASSVVFSGELFF.

This clonotype was seen at least ten times. The rearrangement uses TRBV29-1 and TRBJ2-7; 7 nucleotides line up with TRBD1. V dropped 6 bases and J dropped 2; count of bases not matched to a gene: 7. This CDR3 region has 13 residues. The germline gives CDR1 SQVTM, CDR2 ANQGSEA. CDR3: CSVTGQIAYEQYF. The CDR3 DNA reads TGCAGCGTAACGGGACAGATAGCCTACGAGCAGTACTTC.

This clonotype was observed a few times. The rearrangement joins TRBV6-1 to TRBJ1-2; D possibly corresponds to TRBD1 (6 bases). The V end lost 7 bases, the J end lost 4 bases, and 16 bases lay between the germline ends. Germline-derived CDR1 and CDR2 are MNHNS and SASEGT. The CDR3 is 14 amino acids. CDR3 sequence reads: CASTTTDSLYGYTF. In nucleotides, the CDR3 is TGTGCCAGCACCACAACGGACAGTCTCTATGGCTACACCTTC.

This clonotype was picked up a small number of times. The chain links TRBV5-1 to TRBJ1-6, with D possibly matching TRBD1 (5 bases). The germline CDR1 and CDR2 sequences are SGHRS and YFSETQ. The CDR3 contains 15 residues. V gave up 3 bases and J gave up 5 bases, with 12 bases separating them. CDR3 coding DNA: TGCGCCAGCAGCTACTCCGACAGCAATAATTCACCCCTCCACTTT. Translating it yields CASSYSDSNNSPLHF.

This clonotype occurred many times. The gene calls are TRBV11-2 and TRBJ2-7, with unresolved D. V was trimmed by 1 base and J by 5 bases, leaving 6 bases between them. The CDR3 consists of 12 residues. Germline CDR1 reads SGHAT; CDR2 reads FQNNGV. The CDR3 nucleotides read TGTGCCAGCAGCTTAGCGAACCACGAGCAGTACTTC. Protein sequence: CASSLANHEQYF. The variable domain in full, completed from reference TRBV11-2 and TRBJ2-7, reads EAGVAQSPRYKIIEKRQSVAFWCNPISGHATLYWYQQILGQGPKLLIQFQNNGVVDDSQLPKDRFSAERLKGVDSTLKIQPAKLEDSAVYLCASSLANHEQYFGPGTRLTVT.

CDR3 residues: CSARGGVYNEQFF. The CDR3 DNA is TGCAGTGCTAGAGGTGGGGTTTACAATGAGCAGTTCTTC. V is TRBV20-1 and J is TRBJ2-1; the D is unclear. In germline, CDR1 is DFQATT, CDR2 SNEGSKA (reference sequence). The V end was cut by 1 base, the J end by 4 bases, with 8 bases between. There are 13 residues in the CDR3.

This clonotype turned up a few times. The chain is built from TRBV20-1 and TRBJ1-5; possibly TRBD1 for D (5 bases). CDR1 is DFQATT, CDR2 SNEGSKA, per germline (reference sequence). The V end lost 7 bases, the J end lost 7 bases, and 17 bases lay between the germline ends. The CDR3 consists of 13 residues. DNA of the CDR3: TGCAGTGGGGGCAACCCGTCGGAACAGCCCCAGCATTTT. Translated, it gives CSGGNPSEQPQHF.